The 18 T cell receptor beta chains in this list originate from one sample, sequenced in a study of blood T cells in healthy people across ages. Combining a sample-barcoded 5' primer with a J-beta primer mix, a second PCR ran for roughly 7 to 11 cycles. TCRdb analysed the 5' RACE reads with MiXCR anew, one entry per CDR3 protein. The table has over a million distinct CDR3 sequences, about 23% seen once. This sample also appeared in a second study, on T cells of mothers and their children.

The material sequenced was blood. The receptors derive from a girl aged 2 to 10 in good health.

This clonotype appeared a few times. One end of the junction varies from germline; a read error may be responsible. V and J are TRBV6-6 and TRBJ1-1, with D unclear. Germline assignment: CDR1 MNHNY and CDR2 SVGAGI (reference sequence). CDR3 size: 15 residues. The CDR3 protein is CVSTRVASMNTEAFF. For the CDR3, the DNA is TGTGTCAGCACCAGAGTAGCCAGCATGAACACTGAAGCTTTCTTT.

A single count supports this clonotype. This chain uses TRBV13 with TRBJ1-1; D uncertain. Trimming removed 5 bases at V and 7 bases at J, with 14 bases between. Germline V gives CDR1 PRHDT, CDR2 FYEKMQ (reference sequence). The CDR3 consists of 13 residues. CDR3 sequence reads: CASSLAQWGEAFF. CDR3 bases: TGTGCCAGCAGCCTTGCCCAATGGGGTGAAGCTTTCTTT. The full variable domain, in which reference TRBV13 and TRBJ1-1 provide the parts outside the CDR3, is AAGVIQSPRHLIKEKRETATLKCYPIPRHDTVYWYQQGPGQDPQFLISFYEKMQSDKGSIPDRFSAQQFSDYHSELNMSSLELGDSALYFCASSLAQWGEAFFGQGTRLTVV.

The chain uses TRBV7-9 and TRBJ1-1; D is uncertain. Trimming took off 2 bases at V and 5 bases at J, with 12 bases between the two ends. This CDR3 has 14 residues. The germline CDR1 and CDR2 sequences are SEHNR and FQNEAQ (reference sequence). The CDR3 sequence is CASSLSRGKTEAFF. In DNA, the CDR3 is TGTGCCAGCAGCTTATCGCGGGGAAAGACTGAAGCTTTCTTT.

This clonotype came up a few times. The chain employs TRBV15 and TRBJ1-1; D gene unclear. Germline V CDR1 and CDR2: LNHNV, YYDKDF (reference sequence). The CDR3 extends over 14 amino acids. V shed 1 base and J shed 1 base, with 7 bases lying between them. This chain's CDR3 is CATSRAGWNTEAFF. CDR3 bases: TGTGCCACCAGCAGAGCGGGTTGGAACACTGAAGCTTTCTTT.

This rearrangement joins TRBV13 to TRBJ2-5, with a weak D call TRBD1 (5 bases). The CDR3 covers 15 residues. V dropped 2 bases and J dropped 0 bases, with 10 bases sitting between them. Germline V CDR1 and CDR2: PRHDT, FYEKMQ (reference sequence). The CDR3 protein is CASSLKGAYQETQYF. The CDR3 DNA follows: TGTGCCAGCAGCTTAAAAGGGGCGTACCAAGAGACCCAGTACTTC. The complete variable domain, with remaining parts taken from reference TRBV13 and TRBJ2-5, reads AAGVIQSPRHLIKEKRETATLKCYPIPRHDTVYWYQQGPGQDPQFLISFYEKMQSDKGSIPDRFSAQQFSDYHSELNMSSLELGDSALYFCASSLKGAYQETQYFGPGTRLLVL.

V is TRBV7-8 and J is TRBJ2-4, with TRBD2 as a possible D gene (6 bases). V lost 2 bases to trimming and J lost 0 bases, with 20 bases between them. CDR3 length equals 19 residues. Germline CDR1 is SGHVS and CDR2 is FQNEAQ. Here the CDR3 reads CASSLFSYLGTLAKNIQYF. The CDR3 coding sequence is TGTGCCAGCAGCTTATTCTCTTACCTGGGGACTTTAGCCAAAAACATTCAGTACTTC.

This clonotype has only a few counts. This sequence joins TRBV20-1 and TRBJ2-1, with 9 nucleotides matching TRBD2. J gave up 2 bases and V 4 bases, and 6 bases lay outside the gene matches. The germline CDR1 and CDR2 sequences are DFQATT and SNEGSKA (reference sequence). CDR3 length equals 15 residues. The CDR3 DNA reads TGCAGTGCTAATCTAGCGGGATCGACCTACAATGAGCAGTTCTTC. Translated: CSANLAGSTYNEQFF.

This clonotype has just a few counts. The chain has TRBV11-3 and TRBJ2-1, with TRBD2 matching over 7 bases. Germline CDR1 and CDR2: SGHNT and YENEEA. Trimming cost V 1 base and J 7 bases; bases outside gene matches: 13. The CDR3 extends over 17 amino acids. DNA of the CDR3: TGTGCCAGCAGCTTAGGGGTCGGGGCGGGGGTGAGAAATGAGCAGTTCTTC. It codes for CASSLGVGAGVRNEQFF.

CDR3 DNA sequence: TGTGCCAGCAGCCAATTGAGGGGGGAAAAACTGTTTTTT. Amino acids: CASSQLRGEKLFF. The J gene is TRBJ1-4, the V gene TRBV3-1; D perhaps matches TRBD1 (6 bases). CDR3 length: 13 residues. The V and J ends lost 2 bases and 8 bases respectively, with 9 bases between them. Germline CDR1 reads LGHDT; CDR2 reads YNNKEL (reference sequence).

V and J are TRBV27 and TRBJ1-2; D gene ambiguous. With 2 bases removed from V and 5 bases from J, the gap between germline ends came to 9 bases. From germline, CDR1 is MNHEY and CDR2 SMNVEV (reference sequence). CDR3 size: 13 residues. In nucleotides, the CDR3 is TGTGCCAGCAGTTTAAGTTCTGTTTATGGCTACACCTTC. This sequence encodes CASSLSSVYGYTF.

In its sample, this clonotype was seen a few times. The chain is built from TRBV20-1 and TRBJ2-5, with D tentatively TRBD2 (5 bases). Judging by the DNA end, TRBJ2-7 fits better; the J call may be wrong. This CDR3 has 17 residues. Germline V lookup: CDR1 DFQATT, CDR2 SNEGSKA (reference sequence). CDR3 nucleotides: TGCAGTGCTAGAGAATGGCCAGACGGGGAGATCTCCTACGAGCAGTACTTC. Its translation is CSAREWPDGEISYEQYF.

In DNA form, the CDR3 reads TGCAGTGCTAGGGTACCGAGAGCGCGACAGACCCAGTACTTC. Translating gives CSARVPRARQTQYF. This chain connects TRBV20-1 to TRBJ2-5; the D is unclear. The CDR3 is made up of 14 amino acids. Germline V lookup: CDR1 DFQATT, CDR2 SNEGSKA (reference sequence). V was clipped by 3 bases and J by 6 bases, with 17 bases between them.

This clonotype was found a few times. V usage is TRBV12-3 or TRBV12-4 and J usage is TRBJ2-1; a possible D gene is TRBD1 (6 bases). There are 12 residues in the CDR3. V gave up 9 bases and J gave up 7 bases, with 13 bases separating them. The CDR3, as DNA: TGTGCCAGTCACCGGGACACGAATGAGCAGTTCTTC. Residues: CASHRDTNEQFF.

Only a few counts were recorded for this clonotype. The genes are TRBV7-3 and TRBJ2-4; 9 bases map to TRBD1. J lost 5 bases, V lost 5 bases, and 10 bases had no gene match. There are 16 residues in the CDR3. CDR1 SGHTA and CDR2 FQGTGA come from the germline V gene. Here the CDR3 reads CASSPTAGQGENIQYF. The CDR3 DNA sequence: TGTGCCAGCAGCCCCACCGCGGGACAGGGAGAAAACATTCAGTACTTC.

The chain has TRBV5-6 and TRBJ2-1; possibly TRBD1 for D (6 bases). The J call may be faulty, since TRBJ2-7 better matches the DNA end. Germline V CDR1 and CDR2: SGHDT, YYEEEE. The CDR3 has 13 amino acids. The CDR3 reads CASSGRGPDEQYF. The DNA for the CDR3 is TGTGCCAGCAGCGGCAGGGGTCCCGACGAGCAGTACTTC.

The table lists this clonotype with many counts. The chain combines TRBV29-1 with TRBJ2-1, with TRBD2 matching 9 bases. There are 15 residues in the CDR3. CDR1 SQVTM and CDR2 ANQGSEA come from the germline V gene. The ends lost 3 bases at V and 3 bases at J; junction bases unmatched: 6. As DNA, the CDR3 is TGCAGCGTTGATCATGCGGGAGGGATCTACAATGAGCAGTTCTTC. The encoded protein is CSVDHAGGIYNEQFF.

In this sample, this clonotype turned up a few times. The J gene is TRBJ2-6, the V gene TRBV29-1; D might be TRBD1 or TRBD2, each matching 5 bases. Germline V gene lookup returns CDR1 SQVTM and CDR2 ANQGSEA. The CDR3 is 16 amino acids. Trimming took off 1 base at V and 3 bases at J, with 13 bases between the two ends. The CDR3 region is CSVEVGGTSGANVLTF. The CDR3 DNA reads TGCAGCGTTGAAGTGGGTGGGACGAGTGGGGCCAACGTCCTGACTTTC.

The genes are TRBV3-1 and TRBJ2-2, with D uncertain. CDR3 length equals 14 residues. CDR1 is LGHDT and CDR2 is YNNKEL in the germline V gene (reference sequence). Trimming cost V 4 bases and J 7 bases, with 13 bases left between them. The CDR3 DNA reads as TGTGCCAGCAGCCCGGAAGTTAAAGTCGGGGAGCTGTTTTTT. This sequence encodes CASSPEVKVGELFF.